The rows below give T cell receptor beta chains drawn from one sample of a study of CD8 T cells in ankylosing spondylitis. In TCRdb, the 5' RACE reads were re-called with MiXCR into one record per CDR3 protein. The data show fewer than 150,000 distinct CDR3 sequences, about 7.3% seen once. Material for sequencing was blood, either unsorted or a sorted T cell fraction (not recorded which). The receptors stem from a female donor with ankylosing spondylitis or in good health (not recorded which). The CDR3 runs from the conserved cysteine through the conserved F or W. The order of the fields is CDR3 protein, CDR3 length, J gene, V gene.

CDR3aa: CASSSWAGDQGGELFF
len: 16
j_gene: TRBJ2-2
v_gene: TRBV28

CDR3aa: CASLPRTEAFF
len: 11
j_gene: TRBJ1-1
v_gene: TRBV3-1

CDR3aa: CASTTYQETQYF
len: 12
j_gene: TRBJ2-5
v_gene: TRBV7-2

CDR3aa: CASSPRGLANTGELFF
len: 16
j_gene: TRBJ2-2
v_gene: TRBV19

CDR3aa: CASSPSPNQPQHF
len: 13
j_gene: TRBJ1-5
v_gene: TRBV9

CDR3aa: CSAREFSTDTQYF
len: 13
j_gene: TRBJ2-3
v_gene: TRBV20-1

CDR3aa: CASSPAGSSYNEQFF
len: 15
j_gene: TRBJ2-1
v_gene: TRBV6-1

CDR3aa: CASRPVGTEAFF
len: 12
j_gene: TRBJ1-1
v_gene: TRBV7-2

CDR3aa: CSAEWGLGTQYF
len: 12
j_gene: TRBJ2-5
v_gene: TRBV20-1

CDR3aa: CASSYGGTNYEQYF
len: 14
j_gene: TRBJ2-7
v_gene: TRBV6-5

CDR3aa: CATSREISGNEQFF
len: 14
j_gene: TRBJ2-1
v_gene: TRBV15

CDR3aa: CASSLEGRSHKSYTF
len: 15
j_gene: TRBJ1-2
v_gene: TRBV7-9

CDR3aa: CASSSSGTIYNEQFF
len: 15
j_gene: TRBJ2-1
v_gene: TRBV5-5

CDR3aa: CASSPGTGVTEAFF
len: 14
j_gene: TRBJ1-1
v_gene: TRBV5-1

CDR3aa: CASSLESGTLNEQFF
len: 15
j_gene: TRBJ2-1
v_gene: TRBV11-1

CDR3aa: CASSDPVGTGSDTQYF
len: 16
j_gene: TRBJ2-3
v_gene: TRBV21-1

CDR3aa: CASSSTGNSNQPQHF
len: 15
j_gene: TRBJ1-5
v_gene: TRBV19

CDR3aa: CSDLGPRPEAFF
len: 12
j_gene: TRBJ1-1
v_gene: TRBV29-1

CDR3aa: CASSPRQGVNTEAFF
len: 15
j_gene: TRBJ1-1
v_gene: TRBV5-1

CDR3aa: CASSYHDEKLFF
len: 12
j_gene: TRBJ1-4
v_gene: TRBV5-6

CDR3aa: CASSGRGTAGETQYF
len: 15
j_gene: TRBJ2-5
v_gene: TRBV6-1

CDR3aa: CASSFARTNEKLFF
len: 14
j_gene: TRBJ1-4
v_gene: TRBV12-3/TRBV12-4

CDR3aa: CASSSPVVGATQYF
len: 14
j_gene: TRBJ2-3
v_gene: TRBV12-3/TRBV12-4

CDR3aa: CASSQNGQGLNTEAFF
len: 16
j_gene: TRBJ1-1
v_gene: TRBV5-1

CDR3aa: CASSLAGLEADTQYF
len: 15
j_gene: TRBJ2-3
v_gene: TRBV5-1

CDR3aa: CASSYAFTSTDTQYF
len: 15
j_gene: TRBJ2-3
v_gene: TRBV27

CDR3aa: CSVGDMRSPLHF
len: 12
j_gene: TRBJ1-6
v_gene: TRBV20-1

CDR3aa: CSVEGLAGTDTQYF
len: 14
j_gene: TRBJ2-3
v_gene: TRBV29-1

CDR3aa: CASSQSDGSPLHF
len: 13
j_gene: TRBJ1-6
v_gene: TRBV4-2

CDR3aa: CASSQRGLQSYEQYF
len: 15
j_gene: TRBJ2-7
v_gene: TRBV3-1

CDR3aa: CATRPKTAGELFF
len: 13
j_gene: TRBJ2-2
v_gene: TRBV24-1

CDR3aa: CASSSVTGTGEGQPQHF
len: 17
j_gene: TRBJ1-5
v_gene: TRBV27

CDR3aa: CASRGTSAFYEQYF
len: 14
j_gene: TRBJ2-7
v_gene: TRBV28